This T cell receptor beta chain was recorded in a study of T cells in localized non-small cell lung cancer. The data were produced by immunoSEQ multiplex PCR, yet TCRdb's version contains in-frame clones alone and is incomplete. The sample lists approximately 30,000 clones, more than 70% occurring once. This clone was recorded once. The CDR3 is 15 residues long. The V gene lost 3 bases and the J gene lost 6 bases, with 17 bases spanning the gap. In germline, CDR1 is MNHNS, CDR2 SASEGT. The TCR was taken from a woman aged 35 to 70 with stage I lung adenocarcinoma. The genes are TRBV6-1 and TRBJ1-2, with D possibly matching TRBD1 (5 bases). The sequencing here drew on peripheral blood, taken before any cancer treatment. CDR3 in amino acids: CASSDRFGQGHGYTF. The CDR3 DNA reads as TGTGCCAGCAGTGACAGATTTGGGCAGGGTCATGGCTACACCTTC.